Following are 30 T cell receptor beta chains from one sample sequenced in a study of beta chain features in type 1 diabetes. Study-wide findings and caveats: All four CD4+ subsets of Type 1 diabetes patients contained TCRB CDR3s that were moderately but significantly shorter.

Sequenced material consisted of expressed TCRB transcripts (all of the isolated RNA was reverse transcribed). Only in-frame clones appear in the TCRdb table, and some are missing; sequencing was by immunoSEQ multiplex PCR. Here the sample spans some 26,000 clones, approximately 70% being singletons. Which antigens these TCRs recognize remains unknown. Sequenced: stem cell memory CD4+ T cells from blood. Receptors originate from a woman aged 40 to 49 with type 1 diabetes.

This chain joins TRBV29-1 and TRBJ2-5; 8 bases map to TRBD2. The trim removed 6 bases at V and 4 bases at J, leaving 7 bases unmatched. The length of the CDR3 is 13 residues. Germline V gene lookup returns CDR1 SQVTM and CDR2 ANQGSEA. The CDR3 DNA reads TGCAGCGTCTTTGCGGGGGGTGGAGAGACCCAGTACTTC. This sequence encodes CSVFAGGGETQYF. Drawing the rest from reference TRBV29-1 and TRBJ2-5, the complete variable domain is SAVISQKPSRDICQRGTSLTIQCQVDSQVTMMFWYRQQPGQSLTLIATANQGSEATYESGFVIDKFPISRPNLTFSTLTVSNMSPEDSSIYLCSVFAGGGETQYFGPGTRLLVL.

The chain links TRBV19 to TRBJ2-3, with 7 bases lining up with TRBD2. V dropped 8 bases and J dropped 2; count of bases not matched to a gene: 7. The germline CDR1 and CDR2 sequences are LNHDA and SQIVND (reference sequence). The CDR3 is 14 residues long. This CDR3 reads CASGEGRNTDTQYF. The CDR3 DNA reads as TGTGCCAGTGGGGAGGGCAGAAACACAGATACGCAGTATTTT.

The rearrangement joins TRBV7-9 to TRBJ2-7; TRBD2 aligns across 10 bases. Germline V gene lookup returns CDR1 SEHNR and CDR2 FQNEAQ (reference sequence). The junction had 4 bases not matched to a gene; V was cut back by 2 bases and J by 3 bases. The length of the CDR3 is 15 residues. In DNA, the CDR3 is TGTGCCAGCAGCTTAACTAGCGGGGCAAACTACGAGCAGTACTTC. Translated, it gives CASSLTSGANYEQYF.

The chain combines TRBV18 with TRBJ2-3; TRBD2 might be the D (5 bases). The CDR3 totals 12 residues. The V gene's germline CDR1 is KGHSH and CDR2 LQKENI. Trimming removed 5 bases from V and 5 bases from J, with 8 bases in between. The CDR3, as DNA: TGTGCCAGCTCAGCGGGCAAAGATACGCAGTATTTT. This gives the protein CASSAGKDTQYF.

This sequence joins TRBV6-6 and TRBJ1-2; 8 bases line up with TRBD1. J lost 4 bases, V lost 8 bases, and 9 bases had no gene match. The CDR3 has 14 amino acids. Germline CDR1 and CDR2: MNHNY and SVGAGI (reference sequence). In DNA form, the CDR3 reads TGTGCCAGCCAACTCGACAGGGGAGGCTATGGCTACACCTTC. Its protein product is CASQLDRGGYGYTF.

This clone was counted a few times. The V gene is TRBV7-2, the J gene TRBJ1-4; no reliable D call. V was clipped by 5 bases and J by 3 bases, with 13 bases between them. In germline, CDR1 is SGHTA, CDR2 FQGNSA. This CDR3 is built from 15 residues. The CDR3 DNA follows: TGTGCCAGCAGCCTGCCGGGAGGGCCTAATGAAAAACTGTTTTTT. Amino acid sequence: CASSLPGGPNEKLFF.

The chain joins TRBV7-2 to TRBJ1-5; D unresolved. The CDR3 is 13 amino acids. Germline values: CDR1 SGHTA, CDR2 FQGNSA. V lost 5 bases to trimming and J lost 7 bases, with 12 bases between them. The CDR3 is CASSIAGGQPQHF. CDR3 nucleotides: TGTGCCAGCAGCATCGCGGGAGGACAGCCCCAGCATTTT.

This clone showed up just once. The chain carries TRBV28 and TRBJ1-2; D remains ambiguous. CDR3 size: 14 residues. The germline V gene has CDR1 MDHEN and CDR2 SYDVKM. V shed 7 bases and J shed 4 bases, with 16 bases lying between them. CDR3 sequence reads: CASTPPGGSYGYTF. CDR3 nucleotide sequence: TGTGCCAGCACCCCCCCAGGTGGGTCCTATGGCTACACCTTC.

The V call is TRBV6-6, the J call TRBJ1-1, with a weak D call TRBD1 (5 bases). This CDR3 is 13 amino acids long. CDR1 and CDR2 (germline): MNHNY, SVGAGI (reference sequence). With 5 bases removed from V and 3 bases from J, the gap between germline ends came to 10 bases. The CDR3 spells CASSTGGYTEAFF. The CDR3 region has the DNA TGTGCCAGCAGTACCGGGGGGTACACTGAAGCTTTCTTT.

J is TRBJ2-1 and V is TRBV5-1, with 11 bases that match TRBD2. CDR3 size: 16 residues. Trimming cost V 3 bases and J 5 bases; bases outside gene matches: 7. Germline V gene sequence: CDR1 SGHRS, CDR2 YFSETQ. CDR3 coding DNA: TGCGCCAGCAGCTCTACTAGCGGGAGCTTGAACAATGAGCAGTTCTTC. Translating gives CASSSTSGSLNNEQFF. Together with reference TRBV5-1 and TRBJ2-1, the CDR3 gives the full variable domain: KAGVTQTPRYLIKTRGQQVTLSCSPISGHRSVSWYQQTPGQGLQFLFEYFSETQRNKGNFPGRFSGRQFSNSRSEMNVSTLELGDSALYLCASSSTSGSLNNEQFFGPGTRLTVL.

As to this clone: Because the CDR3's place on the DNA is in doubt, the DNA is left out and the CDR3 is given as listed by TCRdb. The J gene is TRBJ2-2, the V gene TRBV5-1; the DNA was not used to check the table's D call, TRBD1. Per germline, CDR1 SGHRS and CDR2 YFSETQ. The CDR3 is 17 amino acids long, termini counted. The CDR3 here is CASSLVSGQRTPGSCFF.

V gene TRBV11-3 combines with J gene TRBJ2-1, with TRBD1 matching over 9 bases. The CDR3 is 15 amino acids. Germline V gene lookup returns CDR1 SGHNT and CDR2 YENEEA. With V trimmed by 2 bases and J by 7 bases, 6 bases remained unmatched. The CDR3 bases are TGTGCCAGCAGCTTAACAGGGGGCCTTAGGAATGAGCAGTTCTTC. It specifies CASSLTGGLRNEQFF.

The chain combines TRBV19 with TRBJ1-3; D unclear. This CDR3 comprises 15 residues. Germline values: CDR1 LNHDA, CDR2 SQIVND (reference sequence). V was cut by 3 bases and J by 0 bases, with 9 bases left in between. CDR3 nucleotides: TGTGCCAGTAGTATTCAACACAGCTCTGGAAACACCATATATTTT. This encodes CASSIQHSSGNTIYF.

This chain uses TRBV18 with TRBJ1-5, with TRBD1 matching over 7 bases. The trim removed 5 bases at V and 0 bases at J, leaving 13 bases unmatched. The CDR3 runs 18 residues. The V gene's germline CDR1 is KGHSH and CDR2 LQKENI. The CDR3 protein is CASSGEGGAGYSNQPQHF. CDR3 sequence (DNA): TGTGCCAGCTCAGGAGAAGGGGGCGCAGGGTATAGCAATCAGCCCCAGCATTTT.

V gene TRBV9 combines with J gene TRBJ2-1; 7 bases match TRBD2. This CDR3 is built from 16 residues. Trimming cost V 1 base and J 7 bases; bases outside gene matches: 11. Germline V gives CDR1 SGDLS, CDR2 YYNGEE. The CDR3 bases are TGTGCCAGCAGCGTAATGGGGCGGGAGAGAGGGAATGAGCAGTTCTTC. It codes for CASSVMGRERGNEQFF.

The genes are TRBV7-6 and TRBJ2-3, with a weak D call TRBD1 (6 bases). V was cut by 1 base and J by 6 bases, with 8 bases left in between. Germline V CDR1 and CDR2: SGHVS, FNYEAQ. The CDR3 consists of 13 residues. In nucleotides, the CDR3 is TGTGCCAGCAGCTTAGGCCAGGGGGATACGCAGTATTTT. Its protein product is CASSLGQGDTQYF.

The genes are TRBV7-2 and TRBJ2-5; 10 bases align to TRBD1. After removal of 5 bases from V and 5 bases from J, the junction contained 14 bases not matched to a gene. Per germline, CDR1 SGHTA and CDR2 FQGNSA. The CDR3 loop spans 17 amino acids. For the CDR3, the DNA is TGTGCCAGCAGCCCCCTCCGCCGGACAGGGGGATGGGAGACCCAGTACTTC. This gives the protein CASSPLRRTGGWETQYF.

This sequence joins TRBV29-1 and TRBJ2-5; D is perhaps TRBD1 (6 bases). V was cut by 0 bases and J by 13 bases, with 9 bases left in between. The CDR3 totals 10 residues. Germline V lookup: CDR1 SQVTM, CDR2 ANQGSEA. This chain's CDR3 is CSVEDQDRYF. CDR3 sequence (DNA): TGCAGCGTTGAAGATCAGGACAGGTACTTC.

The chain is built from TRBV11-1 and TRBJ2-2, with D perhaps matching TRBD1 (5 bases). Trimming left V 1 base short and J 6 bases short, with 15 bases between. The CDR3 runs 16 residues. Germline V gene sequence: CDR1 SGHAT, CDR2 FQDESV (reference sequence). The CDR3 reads CASSLEAAGKAGELFF. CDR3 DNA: TGTGCCAGCAGCTTAGAGGCGGCAGGGAAGGCCGGGGAGCTGTTTTTT.

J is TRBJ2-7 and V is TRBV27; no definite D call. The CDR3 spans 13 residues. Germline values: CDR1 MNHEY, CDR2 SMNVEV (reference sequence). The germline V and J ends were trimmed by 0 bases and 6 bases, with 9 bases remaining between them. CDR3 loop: CASSLSEEAEQYF. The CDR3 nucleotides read TGTGCCAGCAGTTTATCGGAAGAGGCCGAGCAGTACTTC.

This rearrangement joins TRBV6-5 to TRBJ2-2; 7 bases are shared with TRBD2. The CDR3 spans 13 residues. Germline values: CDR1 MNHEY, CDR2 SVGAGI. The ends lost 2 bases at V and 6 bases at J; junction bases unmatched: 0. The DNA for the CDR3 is TGTGCCAGCAGTTACGGGGGGGCCGGGGAGCTGTTTTTT. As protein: CASSYGGAGELFF.

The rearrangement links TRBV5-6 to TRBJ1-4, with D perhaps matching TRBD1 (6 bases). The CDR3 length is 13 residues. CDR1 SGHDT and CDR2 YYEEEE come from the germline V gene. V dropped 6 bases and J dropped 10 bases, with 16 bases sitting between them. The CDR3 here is CASIRGGEGKLFF. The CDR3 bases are TGTGCCAGCATCCGGGGGGGCGAAGGAAAACTGTTTTTT.

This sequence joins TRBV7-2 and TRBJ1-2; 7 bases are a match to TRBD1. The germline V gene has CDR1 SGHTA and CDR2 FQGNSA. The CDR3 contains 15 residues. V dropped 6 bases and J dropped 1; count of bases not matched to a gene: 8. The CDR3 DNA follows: TGTGCCAGCAGGTCCCGGGACAGAGATAACTATGGCTACACCTTC. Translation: CASRSRDRDNYGYTF.

CDR3 amino acids: CAWSVQGLYGYTF. The CDR3 region has the DNA TGTGCCTGGAGTGTACAGGGGCTCTATGGCTACACCTTC. The chain couples TRBV30 to TRBJ1-2, with 7 bases matching TRBD1. J lost 4 bases, V lost 0 bases, and 2 bases had no gene match. CDR1 is GTSNPN, CDR2 SVGIG, per germline (reference sequence). The CDR3 runs to 13 residues.

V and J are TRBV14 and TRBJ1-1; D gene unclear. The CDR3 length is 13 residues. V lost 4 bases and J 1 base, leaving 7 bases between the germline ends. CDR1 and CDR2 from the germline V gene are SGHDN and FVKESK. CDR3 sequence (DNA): TGTGCCAGCAGCCTACAGACGAACACTGAAGCTTTCTTT. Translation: CASSLQTNTEAFF.

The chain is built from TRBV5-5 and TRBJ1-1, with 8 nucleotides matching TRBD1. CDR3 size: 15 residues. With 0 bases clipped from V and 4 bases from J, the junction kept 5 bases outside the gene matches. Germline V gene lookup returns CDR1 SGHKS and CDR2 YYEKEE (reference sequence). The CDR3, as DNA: TGTGCCAGCAGCTTGGGGACAGGGCGAGCCACTGAAGCTTTCTTT. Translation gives CASSLGTGRATEAFF. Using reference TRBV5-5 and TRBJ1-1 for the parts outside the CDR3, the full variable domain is DAGVTQSPTHLIKTRGQQVTLRCSPISGHKSVSWYQQVLGQGPQFIFQYYEKEERGRGNFPDRFSARQFPNYSSELNVNALLLGDSALYLCASSLGTGRATEAFFGQGTRLTVV.

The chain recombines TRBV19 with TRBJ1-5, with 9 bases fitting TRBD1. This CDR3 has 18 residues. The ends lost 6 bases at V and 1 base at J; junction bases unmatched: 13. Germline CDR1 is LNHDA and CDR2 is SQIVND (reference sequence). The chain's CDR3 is CASSPIRGQGISNQPQHF. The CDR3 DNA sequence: TGTGCCAGTAGCCCCATAAGAGGACAGGGGATAAGCAATCAGCCCCAGCATTTT.

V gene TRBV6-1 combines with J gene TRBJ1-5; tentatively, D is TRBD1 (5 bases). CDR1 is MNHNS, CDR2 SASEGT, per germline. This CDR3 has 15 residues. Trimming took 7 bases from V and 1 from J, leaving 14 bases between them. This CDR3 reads CASTGGEGSNQPQHF. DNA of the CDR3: TGTGCCAGCACGGGAGGGGAGGGGAGCAATCAGCCCCAGCATTTT.

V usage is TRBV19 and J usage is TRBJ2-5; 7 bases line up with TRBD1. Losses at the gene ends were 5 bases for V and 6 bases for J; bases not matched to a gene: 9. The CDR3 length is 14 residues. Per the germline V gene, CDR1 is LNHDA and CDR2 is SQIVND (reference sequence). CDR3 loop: CASSVPGGLKTQYF. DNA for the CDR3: TGTGCCAGTAGTGTCCCAGGGGGTCTGAAGACCCAGTACTTC.

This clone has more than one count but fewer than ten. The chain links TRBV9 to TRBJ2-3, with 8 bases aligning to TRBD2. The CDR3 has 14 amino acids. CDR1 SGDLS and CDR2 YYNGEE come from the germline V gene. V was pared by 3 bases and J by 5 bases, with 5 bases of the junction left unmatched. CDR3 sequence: CASSATAGEDTQYF. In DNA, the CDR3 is TGTGCCAGCAGCGCCACAGCGGGGGAAGATACGCAGTATTTT.